This TCR beta chain is from a study of metastatic and nonmetastatic thyroid tumors. Patients had received no treatment of any kind before thyroid surgery. With MiXCR, TCRdb called clones anew from the PCR reads. The sample records under 8,500 clones, 20% to 30% being singletons. General study findings and limits: Reportedly, malignant thyroid tumors had significantly higher TCR beta diversity than benign nodules, in blood and tumor.

This clone has ten or more counts. Its antigen is unknown. This CDR3 region has 15 residues. Deletions cut 3 bases from V and 0 bases from J, with 11 bases between. Germline V gene sequence: CDR1 SGHRS, CDR2 YFSETQ. This receptor was obtained from a female donor with papillary thyroid cancer or a benign thyroid nodule (not recorded which). Some clones in this sample may be carry-over from other donors' samples. Sequences were obtained from tumor tissue. The chain couples TRBV5-1 to TRBJ2-3; the D is unclear. CDR3 DNA sequence: TGCGCCAGCAGCTACGATAGATCTAGCACAGATACGCAGTATTTT. Translated: CASSYDRSSTDTQYF.